The 20 T cell receptor beta chains in this list originate from one sample, sequenced in a study of neoadjuvant nivolumab and ipilimumab in lung cancer (dated by TCRdb to the early 2020s). The sample's time point label is to be understood as: at surgical resection after neoadjuvant nivolumab +/- ipilimumab. Library preparation used the immunoSEQ multiplex PCR assay. Here the immuneACCESS table is served through TCRdb, limited to in-frame sequences with V and J called. Missing clones are a known gap in these copies; in checked studies unresolved V genes cover under half, and the rest lacks a known reason. In this sample the table shows 15,000 to 20,000 clones, 60% to 80% of which occur a single time. 7% to 9% of the sample belongs to the ten largest clones. Source: tumor tissue, taken after neoadjuvant nivolumab, alone or with ipilimumab, at or shortly before surgery. All receptors derive from an adult with non-small cell lung cancer.

With respect to this clone: The same CDR3 is also encoded by other DNA sequences in this sample. The chain is built from TRBV5-1 and TRBJ2-3; D remains unclear. The CDR3 has 14 amino acids. Germline V gives CDR1 SGHRS, CDR2 YFSETQ. The V and J ends lost 0 bases and 2 bases respectively, with 7 bases between them. CDR3 nucleotide sequence: TGCGCCAGCAGCTTGGGACGAACCACAGATACGCAGTATTTT. It translates to CASSLGRTTDTQYF.

The chain couples TRBV7-9 to TRBJ1-2; D call uncertain. Germline V gene lookup returns CDR1 SEHNR and CDR2 FQNEAQ (reference sequence). V lost 4 bases, J lost 8 bases, and 8 bases lay in between. The CDR3 is 11 amino acids. CDR3 nucleotides: TGTGCCAGCAGCTCGGGTGGCGGCTACACCTTC. Amino acids: CASSSGGGYTF.

This chain joins TRBV7-2 and TRBJ2-2, with D perhaps matching TRBD2 (6 bases). Per the germline V gene, CDR1 is SGHTA and CDR2 is FQGNSA. Trimming pared 1 base from V and 5 bases from J, leaving 11 bases between. The CDR3 loop spans 15 amino acids. The CDR3 sequence: CASSLEEAGTGELFF. DNA of the CDR3: TGTGCCAGCAGCTTAGAAGAGGCGGGGACCGGGGAGCTGTTTTTT.

The table lists this clone with a count of one. V gene TRBV6-5 combines with J gene TRBJ2-5, with D perhaps TRBD2 (7 bases). TRBJ2-7 matches the DNA end more closely, so the J call is doubtful. The CDR3 extends over 15 amino acids. Per the germline V gene, CDR1 is MNHEY and CDR2 is SVGAGI. The CDR3 DNA reads TGTGCCAGCAGCCTGCTGGCGGGGGCTGGGTACGAGCAGTACTTC. Translation: CASSLLAGAGYEQYF.

V usage is TRBV27 and J usage is TRBJ2-1; D is unresolved. This CDR3 is built from 15 residues. The germline V gene encodes CDR1 MNHEY and CDR2 SMNVEV (reference sequence). V shed 6 bases and J shed 0 bases, with 12 bases lying between them. For the CDR3, the DNA is TGTGCCAGCAGCCTCGGGTTTAGCTCCTACAATGAGCAGTTCTTC. Residues: CASSLGFSSYNEQFF.

CDR3 residues: CSVAEGSRETQYF. In DNA, the CDR3 is TGCAGCGTTGCTGAGGGGTCCCGAGAGACCCAGTACTTC. This chain uses TRBV29-1 with TRBJ2-5; D assignment may be TRBD1 or TRBD2 (5 bases each). V lost 4 bases and J 4 bases, leaving 13 bases between the germline ends. The germline gives CDR1 SQVTM, CDR2 ANQGSEA. The CDR3 contains 13 residues. Looking up the rest from reference TRBV29-1 and TRBJ2-5 gives the full variable domain: SAVISQKPSRDICQRGTSLTIQCQVDSQVTMMFWYRQQPGQSLTLIATANQGSEATYESGFVIDKFPISRPNLTFSTLTVSNMSPEDSSIYLCSVAEGSRETQYFGPGTRLLVL.

The V call is TRBV5-1, the J call TRBJ2-2; tentatively, D is TRBD1 (5 bases). This CDR3 is 17 amino acids long. V lost 1 base and J lost 2, with 15 bases in between. Germline V CDR1 and CDR2: SGHRS, YFSETQ. Here the CDR3 reads CASSLRNQGRNTGELFF. Here the CDR3 DNA reads TGCGCCAGCAGCTTGAGGAACCAGGGTCGAAACACCGGGGAGCTGTTTTTT.

The CDR3 DNA sequence: TGTGCCAGCAGCCGTGGGACTAGCGGTTCCTACAATGAGCAGTTCTTC. Its protein is CASSRGTSGSYNEQFF. This chain links TRBV4-2 with TRBJ2-1, with 11 positions matching TRBD2. CDR1 and CDR2 from the germline V gene are LGHNA and YNFKEQ. V lost 4 bases, J lost 1 base, and 3 bases stayed unmatched. CDR3 length: 16 amino acids.

This rearrangement joins TRBV18 to TRBJ1-1, with TRBD1 as a possible D gene (6 bases). The CDR3 totals 15 residues. V lost 6 bases and J 4 bases, leaving 18 bases between the germline ends. Germline assignment: CDR1 KGHSH and CDR2 LQKENI. This CDR3 reads CASSPGQRSGTEAFF. DNA of the CDR3: TGTGCCAGCTCGCCGGGACAAAGGAGTGGCACTGAAGCTTTCTTT.

The chain employs TRBV6-1 and TRBJ2-7; 11 bases match TRBD1. CDR3 length: 14 residues. The V segment lost 5 bases and the J segment 7 bases; nucleotides outside the gene matches: 7. From germline, CDR1 is MNHNS and CDR2 SASEGT. For the CDR3, the DNA is TGTGCCAGCAGTCAAGGACAGGGGGCGTGGGAGCAGTACTTC. It is translated as CASSQGQGAWEQYF.

The gene calls are TRBV6-1 and TRBJ1-1; D gene unclear. V lost 6 bases and J 1 base, leaving 9 bases between the germline ends. CDR3 size: 13 residues. Germline V gene sequence: CDR1 MNHNS, CDR2 SASEGT. The DNA of the CDR3 is TGTGCCAGCAGCCTATCAGGGAACACTGAAGCTTTCTTT. It codes for CASSLSGNTEAFF.

The chain uses TRBV7-2 and TRBJ1-5; D gene unclear. CDR3 length equals 15 residues. The germline V and J ends were trimmed by 2 bases and 0 bases, with 8 bases remaining between them. From germline, CDR1 is SGHTA and CDR2 FQGNSA. Here the CDR3 DNA reads TGTGCCAGCAGCTTAATGGCAGATAGCAATCAGCCCCAGCATTTT. Protein sequence: CASSLMADSNQPQHF.

This clone occurred a few times. The gene calls are TRBV2 and TRBJ1-5; D call uncertain. The length of the CDR3 is 13 residues. Trimming cost V 7 bases and J 5 bases, with 12 bases left between them. The germline V gene encodes CDR1 SNHLY and CDR2 FYNNEI. CDR3 sequence reads: CASNREEDQPQHF. The CDR3 nucleotides read TGTGCCAGCAACCGAGAGGAGGATCAGCCCCAGCATTTT.

DNA of the CDR3: TGTGCCAGCAGCCTACAGGGCCTGAACACTGAAGCTTTCTTT. This gives the protein CASSLQGLNTEAFF. V and J are TRBV7-3 and TRBJ1-1, with a tentative D call TRBD1 (6 bases). The CDR3 spans 14 residues. Germline V CDR1 and CDR2: SGHTA, FQGTGA. V was pared by 5 bases and J by 0 bases, with 10 bases between.

The CDR3 DNA follows: TGTGCCAGCAGTCCCTTGCAGAACGCCCTCTATGGCTACACCTTC. The encoded protein is CASSPLQNALYGYTF. The chain is built from TRBV25-1 and TRBJ1-2, with D unresolved. The CDR3 length is 15 residues. Germline V CDR1 and CDR2: MGHDK, SYGVNS. Between the trimmed V and J ends, which lost 5 bases and 4 bases, there was a span of 17 bases.

CDR3 bases: TGTGCCAGCAGTGTGGGGAACACTGAAGCTTTCTTT. Its protein is CASSVGNTEAFF. The chain has TRBV2 and TRBJ1-1; no reliable D call. The length of the CDR3 is 12 residues. The germline V and J ends were trimmed by 4 bases and 1 base, with 4 bases remaining between them. Germline V CDR1 and CDR2: SNHLY, FYNNEI.

The chain joins TRBV7-2 to TRBJ2-3, with 8 positions matching TRBD1. Germline CDR1 reads SGHTA; CDR2 reads FQGNSA. The CDR3 sequence is 17 residues long. J was trimmed by 3 bases and V by 1 base; bases with no gene match: 9. CDR3 in amino acids: CASSLENRGSDTDTQYF. For the CDR3, the DNA is TGTGCCAGCAGCTTAGAAAACAGGGGGAGTGATACAGATACGCAGTATTTT.

The V and J genes are TRBV5-1 and TRBJ2-5; TRBD1 agrees at 7 bases. This CDR3 has 16 amino acids. Germline V lookup: CDR1 SGHRS, CDR2 YFSETQ. J gave up 5 bases and V 3 bases, and 13 bases lay outside the gene matches. CDR3 nucleotides: TGCGCCAGCAGCTCTCCTTTTAATACAGGGGCTGAGACCCAGTACTTC. Translated: CASSSPFNTGAETQYF.

This sequence joins TRBV7-9 and TRBJ2-7, with D possibly being TRBD2 (7 bases). Trimming pared 4 bases from V and 5 bases from J, leaving 18 bases between. Germline loops: CDR1 SEHNR, CDR2 FQNEAQ (reference sequence). The CDR3 is made up of 15 amino acids. The DNA for the CDR3 is TGTGCCAGCAGCTCCCGAGGGGGGGAGGCGGACGAGCAGTACTTC. Its translation: CASSSRGGEADEQYF.

The V and J genes are TRBV5-3 and TRBJ1-5; D may be TRBD1 (5 bases). TRBV5-3 qualifies as an ORF whose function is uncertain. This CDR3 is built from 13 residues. Between the trimmed V and J ends, which lost 4 bases and 1 base, there was a span of 6 bases. The CDR3: CARSRGSNQPQHF. CDR3 DNA: TGTGCCAGAAGCCGGGGGAGCAATCAGCCCCAGCATTTT.